Presented here are 14 T cell receptor beta chains from one specimen sequenced in a study of shared clonotypes between healthy human individuals. Terminally differentiated effector memory CD45RA+ cells were excluded by CCR7 positive selection of CD45RO-negative cells. TCRdb's copy holds only in-frame clones and misses some; the assay was immunoSEQ multiplex PCR. The table includes 2 million or so clones, approximately 95% detected once. The specimen was naive CD8+ T cells sorted from blood. The receptors shown here come from a man aged 18 to 29 in good health.

This clone was recorded once. CDR3 in amino acids: CASSVPARSDTQYF. The CDR3, as DNA: TGTGCCAGCAGCGTCCCGGCTAGATCAGATACGCAGTATTTT. The chain combines TRBV9 with TRBJ2-3, with D hard to call. In germline, CDR1 is SGDLS, CDR2 YYNGEE. The CDR3 covers 14 residues. The V and J ends lost 2 bases and 4 bases respectively, with 11 bases between them.

This chain uses TRBV5-5 with TRBJ2-7, with D perhaps being TRBD1 or TRBD2 (5 bases each). The CDR3 loop spans 13 amino acids. The V end was cut by 4 bases, the J end by 5 bases, with 13 bases between. Germline V CDR1 and CDR2: SGHKS, YYEKEE (reference sequence). CDR3 amino acids: CASSPRDDDEQYF. CDR3 in DNA: TGTGCCAGCAGCCCCCGGGACGACGACGAGCAGTACTTC. Together with reference TRBV5-5 and TRBJ2-7, the CDR3 gives the full variable domain: DAGVTQSPTHLIKTRGQQVTLRCSPISGHKSVSWYQQVLGQGPQFIFQYYEKEERGRGNFPDRFSARQFPNYSSELNVNALLLGDSALYLCASSPRDDDEQYFGPGTRLTVT.

This sequence joins TRBV5-1 and TRBJ2-3, with 8 bases fitting TRBD2. Germline lookup yields CDR1 SGHRS and CDR2 YFSETQ. Trimming took 3 bases from V and 4 from J; bases not matched to a gene: 10. The CDR3 runs to 16 residues. CDR3 nucleotides: TGCGCCAGCAGCTCGATCTTCCTAGCGGGCCCAGATACGCAGTATTTT. Its protein product is CASSSIFLAGPDTQYF.

The chain is built from TRBV2 and TRBJ2-7, with 10 bases that match TRBD2. Germline V gene data show CDR1 as SNHLY and CDR2 as FYNNEI. The trim removed 4 bases at V and 3 bases at J, leaving 6 bases unmatched. CDR3 length: 15 amino acids. In DNA form, the CDR3 reads TGTGCCAGCAGTGTTCTAGCGGGAGACCTCTACGAGCAGTACTTC. This codes for CASSVLAGDLYEQYF.

For the CDR3, the DNA is TGCGCCAGCAGCTTGGTTACAGCGAACTATGGCTACACCTTC. The encoded protein is CASSLVTANYGYTF. The chain joins TRBV5-1 to TRBJ1-2; D ambiguous. In germline, CDR1 is SGHRS, CDR2 YFSETQ. Trimming shortened V by 0 bases and J by 2 bases, and 8 bases separated the two germline ends. The CDR3 has 14 amino acids.

The V gene is TRBV10-1, the J gene TRBJ2-7, with D perhaps given as TRBD1 or TRBD2 (5 bases each). This CDR3 region has 14 residues. Trimming pared 3 bases from V and 3 bases from J, leaving 12 bases between. Germline CDR1 and CDR2: WNHNN and SYGVQD (reference sequence). The CDR3 region is CASSEGARVYEQYF. The CDR3 DNA reads TGCGCCAGCAGTGAAGGGGCGCGGGTCTACGAGCAGTACTTC.

This clone has just one count. The chain links TRBV19 to TRBJ1-1, with D possibly matching TRBD1 (5 bases). Germline-derived CDR1 and CDR2 are LNHDA and SQIVND (reference sequence). The CDR3 covers 13 residues. The V gene lost 2 bases and the J gene lost 3 bases, with 7 bases spanning the gap. CDR3 DNA sequence: TGTGCCAGTAGTATACTACAGGACACTGAAGCTTTCTTT. Its translation: CASSILQDTEAFF. The full variable domain, completed using reference TRBV19 and TRBJ1-1, is DGGITQSPKYLFRKEGQNVTLSCEQNLNHDAMYWYRQDPGQGLRLIYYSQIVNDFQKGDIAEGYSVSREKKESFPLTVTSAQKNPTAFYLCASSILQDTEAFFGQGTRLTVV.

This chain uses TRBV2 with TRBJ2-5; D is ambiguous. The V gene's germline CDR1 is SNHLY and CDR2 FYNNEI. The CDR3 is 14 amino acids. Trimming shortened V by 5 bases and J by 2 bases, and 12 bases separated the two germline ends. The CDR3 sequence: CASSPRFLQETQYF. The CDR3 coding sequence is TGTGCCAGCAGTCCCAGGTTCCTTCAAGAGACCCAGTACTTC.

The chain recombines TRBV10-3 with TRBJ2-3, with 7 bases that match TRBD1. Germline V gene data show CDR1 as ENHRY and CDR2 as SYGVKD. The length of the CDR3 is 15 residues. Germline trimming cut 4 bases from V and 3 bases from J; bases unmatched to any gene: 7. DNA for the CDR3: TGTGCCATCAGTGGGTCACAGGGGTATACAGATACGCAGTATTTT. Its protein product is CAISGSQGYTDTQYF.

Comment on this clone: This same CDR3 is encoded by further DNA sequences in the sample. The chain couples TRBV5-1 to TRBJ2-2; D unresolved. CDR1 SGHRS and CDR2 YFSETQ come from the germline V gene. This CDR3 comprises 12 residues. With 4 bases removed from V and 1 base from J, the gap between germline ends came to 2 bases. CDR3 region: CASSLNTGELFF. The DNA of the CDR3 is TGCGCCAGCAGCCTGAACACCGGGGAGCTGTTTTTT.

V and J are TRBV27 and TRBJ1-5; a weak D match, TRBD1 (5 bases). Between the trimmed V and J ends, which lost 1 base and 5 bases, there was a span of 12 bases. This CDR3 spans 15 amino acids. The V gene's germline CDR1 is MNHEY and CDR2 SMNVEV (reference sequence). The CDR3 region has the DNA TGTGCCAGCAGTTTATTACCCGTGGGACATCAGCCCCAGCATTTT. Its protein is CASSLLPVGHQPQHF.

The J gene is TRBJ1-1, the V gene TRBV9; a possible D gene is TRBD1 (5 bases). V was cut by 0 bases and J by 0 bases, with 18 bases left in between. The germline V gene encodes CDR1 SGDLS and CDR2 YYNGEE. This CDR3 is built from 18 residues. CDR3 sequence reads: CASSVDPQGDPMNTEAFF. The CDR3 DNA follows: TGTGCCAGCAGCGTAGATCCTCAGGGAGACCCCATGAACACTGAAGCTTTCTTT.

Concerning this clone itself: A single base is all that separates this from a far larger clone, so a read error is likely. The V and J genes are TRBV28 and TRBJ1-3; no firm D call. The germline V gene encodes CDR1 MDHEN and CDR2 SYDVKM. The V gene lost 6 bases and the J gene lost 0 bases, with 3 bases spanning the gap. The CDR3 covers 12 residues. As DNA, the CDR3 is TGTGCCAGCAGCCACTCTGGAAACACCATATATTTT. It is translated as CASSHSGNTIYF.

The chain employs TRBV5-6 and TRBJ2-1, with 8 bases aligning to TRBD2. Germline values: CDR1 SGHDT, CDR2 YYEEEE. The CDR3 loop spans 16 amino acids. J gave up 8 bases and V 0 bases, and 10 bases lay outside the gene matches. Written as DNA, the CDR3 is TGTGCCAGCAGCTTGGCCGACGGGGGGGCCGTCGATGAGCAGTTCTTC. Its translation: CASSLADGGAVDEQFF.